This is a list of T cell receptor beta chains from one sample in a study of blood T cells in healthy people across ages. Each CDR3 protein gets one entry after TCRdb re-called the 5' RACE reads with MiXCR. This sample has some 1.6 million distinct CDR3 sequences, with about 35% found just once. Sample: blood. Receptors were obtained from a woman under 40 in good health. The CDR3 runs from the conserved cysteine through the conserved F or W. A D gene is named only where the DNA matches it firmly. Clone size is stated in some rows and not others, as once, few, many or a class when expanded.

J gene | D gene | V gene | clone size | CDR3 DNA | CDR3 protein
TRBJ2-4 | - | TRBV4-1 | - | TGCGCCAGCAGCCCGGCGGATGAACTAGCCAAAAACGTTCAGTACTTC | CASSPADELAKNVQYF
TRBJ2-1 | - | TRBV20-1 | - | TGCAGTGCTAGACTCGACCGGTACAATGAGCAGTTCTTC | CSARLDRYNEQFF
TRBJ2-5 | TRBD2 | TRBV7-8 | - | TGTGCCAGCAGCTCCCCTAGCGGCATACAAGAGACCCAGTACTTC | CASSSPSGIQETQYF
TRBJ2-1 | TRBD2 | TRBV28 | - | TGTGCCAGCAGTCTACAAAGGGGACTAGCGGGAGTTGAGCAGTTCTTC | CASSLQRGLAGVEQFF
TRBJ1-4 | - | TRBV20-1 | - | TGCAGTGCGGTCTCAGTGAGCCGGGCCACTAATGAAAAACTGTTTTTT | CSAVSVSRATNEKLFF
TRBJ2-6 | TRBD2 | TRBV30 | - | TGTGCCTGGAGTGTGGGAGGGGCAGGGGCCAACGTCCTGACTTTC | CAWSVGGAGANVLTF
TRBJ2-3 | - | TRBV9 | - | TGTGCCAGCAGCGTAGAAGGTGGGCTAGCAGCAGATACGCAGTATTTT | CASSVEGGLAADTQYF
TRBJ1-2 | - | TRBV4-1 | few | TGCGCCAGCAGCCAAGATCTTTCCGTCTATGGCTACACCTTC | CASSQDLSVYGYTF
TRBJ1-4 | - | TRBV12-3/TRBV12-4 | once | TGTGCCAGCAGGTTATGGGATAGGGATGAAAAACTGTTTTTT | CASRLWDRDEKLFF
TRBJ2-6 | - | TRBV3-1 | many | TGTGCCAGCAGTCCTCGGGGGAGTGGGGCCAACGTCCTGACTTTC | CASSPRGSGANVLTF
TRBJ1-1 | TRBD1 | TRBV20-1 | - | TGCAGTGCTACGAGGACAGGGGAAATGAACACTGAAGCTTTCTTT | CSATRTGEMNTEAFF
TRBJ1-2 | - | TRBV7-9 | few | TGTGCCAGCAGCTTCAAGGGGGTTTCTCACTATGGCTACACCTTC | CASSFKGVSHYGYTF
TRBJ2-7 | TRBD2 | TRBV20-1 | - | TGCAGTGCTAGAGATGGGGCTAGCGGTTTCTCCTACGAGCAGTACTTC | CSARDGASGFSYEQYF
TRBJ2-7 | - | TRBV4-1 | - | TGCGCCAGCAGCCAGGTCCTGAGGGGGTCCGCCTACGAGCAGTACTTC | CASSQVLRGSAYEQYF
TRBJ2-1 | - | TRBV7-2 | - | TGTGCCAGCAGCTTACTTACCATTGAGCAGTTCTTC | CASSLLTIEQFF
TRBJ2-7 | TRBD1 | TRBV4-1 | - | TGCGCCAGCAGCCAAGGGTCGTTGAAAGGGACAGGGGGGCGCGAGCAGTACTTC | CASSQGSLKGTGGREQYF
TRBJ2-3 | - | TRBV15 | few | TGTGCCACCAGCAGCCCCGCAGGAAGTAGCACAGATACGCAGTATTTT | CATSSPAGSSTDTQYF
TRBJ2-2 | - | TRBV24-1 | few | TGTGCCACCAGTGATGAAGGGAGCACCGGGGAGCTGTTTTTT | CATSDEGSTGELFF
TRBJ2-4 | - | TRBV6-5 | few | TGTGCCAGCAGTTACTCGAGTAGGAGGACAGCCGGGGCCAAAAACATTCAGTACTTC | CASSYSSRRTAGAKNIQYF
TRBJ2-7 | - | TRBV9 | - | TGTGCCAGCAGCGTAGCGGAGACGGCCAGGGGCTACGAGCAGTACTTC | CASSVAETARGYEQYF
TRBJ2-2 | - | TRBV5-1 | - | TGCGCCAGCAGCTCTGAGGGTCTGAACACCGGGGAGCTGTTTTTT | CASSSEGLNTGELFF
TRBJ2-5 | TRBD2 | TRBV20-1 | few | TGCAGTGGAAATAGCGGGGGCCCTTTGTCCCAGTACTTC | CSGNSGGPLSQYF
TRBJ2-5 | TRBD1 | TRBV27 | once | TGTGCCAGCAGTTTATCGGGACAGGTGCAACGGCAAGAGACCCAGTACTTC | CASSLSGQVQRQETQYF
TRBJ2-1 | TRBD2 | TRBV5-1 | - | TGCGCCAGCAGCAATGGACTAGCGCCTATTATCTCCTACGAGCAGTTCTTC | CASSNGLAPIISYEQFF
TRBJ2-7 | TRBD1 | TRBV7-6 | - | TGTGCCAGCAGCCCCGGGGACAGTAATTTCTACGAGCAGTACTTC | CASSPGDSNFYEQYF
TRBJ1-2 | - | TRBV4-1 | many | TGCGCCAGCAGCCTCGACACCGACTATGGCTACACCTTC | CASSLDTDYGYTF
TRBJ2-7 | - | TRBV29-1 | many | TGCAGCGCAGCCGGGAATAATGGCGAGCAGTACTTC | CSAAGNNGEQYF
TRBJ1-6 | - | TRBV6-2/TRBV6-3 | - | TGTGCCAGCACCCGGACGGATAATTCACCCCTCCACTTT | CASTRTDNSPLHF
TRBJ1-4 | - | TRBV11-2 | - | TGTGCCAGCAGCTTAGCGGGGGAAGTGGGAAAACTGTTTTTT | CASSLAGEVGKLFF
TRBJ1-1 | TRBD1 | TRBV4-1 | - | TGCGCCAGCAGCCAAGAACGGGTCCGGGGACAGGCCCTCAAAACCCACACTGAAGCTTTCTTT | CASSQERVRGQALKTHTEAFF
TRBJ2-5 | TRBD1 | TRBV27 | - | TGTGCCAGCAGGTCGGGACAGACCCAAGAGACCCAGTACTTC | CASRSGQTQETQYF
TRBJ1-6 | TRBD1 | TRBV20-1 | - | TGCAGTGCTCGAGGACAGGTACAGGCCACAACCTATAATTCACCCCTCCACTTT | CSARGQVQATTYNSPLHF
TRBJ2-5 | TRBD1 | TRBV7-6 | - | TGTGCCAGCAGCTTAGGCATAGGGGGCGCGGAGACCCAGTACTTC | CASSLGIGGAETQYF
TRBJ2-3 | TRBD2 | TRBV7-9 | few | TGCGTCAGCAGCGCCGGGACTAGCAGACCTGGGTCAGATACGCAGTATTTT | CVSSAGTSRPGSDTQYF
TRBJ2-7 | - | TRBV5-6 | - | TGTGCCAGCAGCTTAGGCAGGGAACCCAGCGAGCAGTACTTC | CASSLGREPSEQYF
TRBJ2-1 | - | TRBV20-1 | - | TGCAGTGCTAGAGTCTTCCTGATCTACAATGAGCAGTTCTTC | CSARVFLIYNEQFF
TRBJ2-7 | TRBD2 | TRBV7-2 | few | TGTGCCAGCAGCCCTGTTGGGGGGGTAGGGTACGAGCAGTACTTC | CASSPVGGVGYEQYF
TRBJ1-1 | TRBD1 | TRBV28 | - | TGTGCCAGCAGAGGACCAGGGGGTGGCACTGAAGCTTTCTTT | CASRGPGGGTEAFF
TRBJ2-5 | - | TRBV30 | - | TGTGCCTGGAGCACGTCAAGGGAGACCCAGTACTTC | CAWSTSRETQYF
TRBJ1-1 | - | TRBV15 | - | TGTGCCACCAGCAGAGGAACGGGTATGAACACTGAAGCTTTCTTT | CATSRGTGMNTEAFF
TRBJ1-2 | - | TRBV6-1 | - | TGTGCCTGCACCGTCAGCTATGGCTACACCTTC | CACTVSYGYTF
TRBJ2-5 | TRBD2 | TRBV5-1 | few | TGCGCCAGCAGCTTCGGACTAGCGGCGATCCAAGAGACCCAGTACTTC | CASSFGLAAIQETQYF
TRBJ1-5 | TRBD1 | TRBV12-3/TRBV12-4 | few | TGTGCCAGCAGTCACCGGGACAGGGTAAATCAGCCCCAGCATTTT | CASSHRDRVNQPQHF
TRBJ2-1 | - | TRBV20-1 | - | TGCAGTCTTAAACTTCCCTCTCTGGGTGAGCAGTTCTTC | CSLKLPSLGEQFF